This passage covers 24 T cell receptor beta chains from one sample sequenced in a study of blood T cell repertoires in COVID-19. This table comes from immunoSEQ multiplex PCR, and its TCRdb copy is limited to in-frame clones, with some not included. The sample lists 350,000 or so clones, roughly nine tenths seen once, with about 18% in the top ten. Source material: PBMCs or T cells enriched from blood (not recorded which). The receptors were sampled from a woman in her thirties who had recovered from COVID-19.

The V and J genes are TRBV24-1 and TRBJ2-1; TRBD2 matches at 9 bases. Per germline, CDR1 KGHDR and CDR2 SFDVKD. The CDR3 consists of 18 residues. After removal of 2 bases from V and 7 bases from J, the junction contained 14 bases not matched to a gene. CDR3 amino acids: CATSDSGGSGSKQNEQFF. Here the CDR3 DNA reads TGTGCCACCAGTGATTCCGGCGGTAGCGGGAGTAAACAGAATGAGCAGTTCTTC.

This chain connects TRBV2 to TRBJ2-7; D is perhaps TRBD1 (6 bases). The length of the CDR3 is 17 residues. Trimming cost V 4 bases and J 5 bases, with 24 bases left between them. Germline assignment: CDR1 SNHLY and CDR2 FYNNEI. For the CDR3, the DNA is TGTGCCAGCAGTGGAAGACAGGCGGTGCTGCGGCGCAACGAGCAGTACTTC. It specifies CASSGRQAVLRRNEQYF.

The V call is TRBV7-6, the J call TRBJ2-7; unclear D gene. The CDR3 runs to 13 residues. V lost 3 bases and J lost 0, with 6 bases in between. Germline-derived CDR1 and CDR2 are SGHVS and FNYEAQ. CDR3: CASSLADSYEQYF. DNA of the CDR3: TGTGCCAGCAGCTTGGCAGACTCCTACGAGCAGTACTTC.

The J gene is TRBJ2-1, the V gene TRBV24-1, with D unclear. The length of the CDR3 is 15 residues. Germline-derived CDR1 and CDR2 are KGHDR and SFDVKD. Trimming stripped 1 base from V and 0 bases from J, with 6 bases between. The DNA for the CDR3 is TGTGCCACCAGTGATTTCCGGAGCTCCTACAATGAGCAGTTCTTC. Encoded protein: CATSDFRSSYNEQFF.

The rearrangement joins TRBV28 to TRBJ1-2; D may be TRBD1 (5 bases). The CDR3 runs 11 residues. V gave up 7 bases and J gave up 9 bases, with 12 bases separating them. Looked up from germline, CDR1 is MDHEN and CDR2 is SYDVKM. CDR3 in amino acids: CASTEEGRYTF. The DNA of the CDR3 is TGTGCCAGCACCGAGGAGGGGCGCTACACCTTC.

This clone was detected once. The chain joins TRBV24-1 to TRBJ2-2; perhaps TRBD1 as D (6 bases). CDR3 size: 16 residues. The germline gives CDR1 KGHDR, CDR2 SFDVKD. Trimming took off 7 bases at V and 4 bases at J, with 18 bases between the two ends. The CDR3 DNA follows: TGTGCCACCAGAGGAACGGGACAACGATCCACCGGGGAGCTGTTTTTT. Translation gives CATRGTGQRSTGELFF.

This clone was counted once. The chain is built from TRBV27 and TRBJ1-6; tentative D call: TRBD1 (5 bases). This CDR3 is built from 12 residues. Germline loops: CDR1 MNHEY, CDR2 SMNVEV (reference sequence). V lost 8 bases and J lost 11, with 13 bases in between. CDR3 loop: CASRWGRTPLHF. The CDR3 region has the DNA TGTGCCAGCCGCTGGGGCCGAACACCCCTCCACTTT.

The chain links TRBV5-4 to TRBJ1-1; no definite D call. Trimming shortened V by 4 bases and J by 7 bases, and 14 bases separated the two germline ends. Looked up from germline, CDR1 is SGHNT and CDR2 is YYREEE (reference sequence). The CDR3 runs to 13 residues. CDR3 coding DNA: TGTGCCAGCAGCGTACCCGGGAAGGGTGAAGCTTTCTTT. As protein: CASSVPGKGEAFF.

The chain uses TRBV4-2 and TRBJ1-6; D is undetermined. Looked up from germline, CDR1 is LGHNA and CDR2 is YNFKEQ. V was shortened by 0 bases and J by 10 bases, with 10 bases between the two germline ends. The CDR3 runs 14 residues. The CDR3 nucleotides are TGTGCCAGCAGCCAAGAACCAGCGGGATCACCCCTCCACTTT. This encodes CASSQEPAGSPLHF.

As DNA, the CDR3 is TGTGCCAGCAGCAGGGACAGTTTGACTGAAAAACTGTTTTTT. Amino acids: CASSRDSLTEKLFF. This chain links TRBV7-9 with TRBJ1-4; 7 bases align to TRBD1. CDR1 is SEHNR, CDR2 FQNEAQ, per germline (reference sequence). CDR3 length equals 14 residues. The junction had 7 bases not matched to a gene; V was cut back by 5 bases and J by 7 bases.

The chain recombines TRBV6-5 with TRBJ2-7; 10 bases agree with TRBD1. CDR1 and CDR2 from the germline V gene are MNHEY and SVGAGI. V shed 2 bases, J shed 5 bases, and the junction held 9 bases outside the gene matches. The CDR3 is made up of 16 amino acids. The CDR3 reads CASSYDPGTGVNEQYF. DNA of the CDR3: TGTGCCAGCAGTTACGATCCCGGGACAGGGGTAAACGAGCAGTACTTC.

The rearrangement uses TRBV6-6 and TRBJ1-5, with 7 positions matching TRBD1. The CDR3 has 14 residues. Germline V gives CDR1 MNHNY, CDR2 SVGAGI (reference sequence). The V segment lost 6 bases and the J segment 3 bases; nucleotides outside the gene matches: 5. DNA for the CDR3: TGTGCCAGCAGCGTGGGACAGATCAATCAGCCCCAGCATTTT. Its protein is CASSVGQINQPQHF.

This chain links TRBV7-9 with TRBJ2-3; D is possibly TRBD2 (6 bases). The CDR3 consists of 16 residues. In germline, CDR1 is SEHNR, CDR2 FQNEAQ (reference sequence). V was shortened by 5 bases and J by 0 bases, with 15 bases between the two germline ends. The CDR3 loop reads CASSRTTAASTDTQYF. In DNA form, the CDR3 reads TGTGCCAGCAGCCGGACTACAGCGGCTAGCACAGATACGCAGTATTTT.

The chain couples TRBV19 to TRBJ1-3; 9 bases are a match to TRBD1. The CDR3 length is 16 residues. Germline CDR1 and CDR2: LNHDA and SQIVND (reference sequence). After removal of 4 bases from V and 3 bases from J, the junction contained 7 bases not matched to a gene. This chain's CDR3 is CASSSRTGDNGNTIYF. The CDR3 DNA is TGTGCCAGTAGTAGCCGGACAGGGGATAATGGAAACACCATATATTTT.

The CDR3 sequence is CASSQGSGNYEQYF. CDR3 DNA sequence: TGCGCCAGCAGCCAAGGTAGCGGGAACTACGAGCAGTACTTC. This chain links TRBV4-1 with TRBJ2-7; 8 bases map to TRBD2. V lost 1 base and J lost 3; bases outside the gene matches: 2. Germline CDR1 reads MGHRA; CDR2 reads YSYEKL. This CDR3 region has 14 residues.

V and J are TRBV11-2 and TRBJ2-1; D perhaps matches TRBD2 (5 bases). The CDR3 is 14 residues long. The ends were cut back, 3 bases at V and 0 bases at J, with 6 bases in the middle. Germline CDR1 reads SGHAT; CDR2 reads FQNNGV. The CDR3 region is CASSFGSSYNEQFF. The CDR3, as DNA: TGTGCCAGCAGCTTTGGGAGCTCCTACAATGAGCAGTTCTTC.

V and J are TRBV24-1 and TRBJ1-5, with D hard to call. The CDR3 extends over 17 amino acids. Trimming removed 2 bases at V and 3 bases at J, with 16 bases between. Germline values: CDR1 KGHDR, CDR2 SFDVKD. The CDR3 region is CATSDSGAGLNNQPQHF. The CDR3, as DNA: TGTGCCACCAGTGATTCGGGCGCCGGACTGAACAATCAGCCCCAGCATTTT.

The chain uses TRBV6-5 and TRBJ2-7, with D tentatively TRBD2 (7 bases). Germline CDR1 and CDR2: MNHEY and SVGAGI. Between the trimmed V and J ends, which lost 8 bases and 4 bases, there was a span of 15 bases. CDR3 length equals 13 residues. The CDR3 reads CASGGGSFYEQYF. CDR3 nucleotide sequence: TGTGCCAGCGGGGGGGGCAGCTTTTACGAGCAGTACTTC.

The chain joins TRBV20-1 to TRBJ1-2, with D perhaps TRBD1 (6 bases). The CDR3 is 11 residues long. Germline CDR1 reads DFQATT; CDR2 reads SNEGSKA (reference sequence). V gave up 4 bases and J gave up 7 bases, with 10 bases separating them. CDR3 sequence reads: CSATGDRGYTF. The CDR3 bases are TGCAGTGCTACAGGGGATCGTGGCTACACCTTC.

The rearrangement uses TRBV4-1 and TRBJ2-7; TRBD1 agrees at 10 bases. This CDR3 comprises 14 residues. Germline V CDR1 and CDR2: MGHRA, YSYEKL. V dropped 4 bases and J dropped 3; count of bases not matched to a gene: 3. The DNA of the CDR3 is TGCGCCAGCAGCCGCGGGACAGGGGACTACGAGCAGTACTTC. It specifies CASSRGTGDYEQYF.

The chain couples TRBV7-2 to TRBJ1-6; TRBD1 matches 7 bases. CDR3 length: 14 residues. V gave up 2 bases and J gave up 8 bases; unmatched junction bases: 3. Germline V CDR1 and CDR2: SGHTA, FQGNSA. In DNA form, the CDR3 reads TGTGCCAGCAGCTTAACAGGGGCTTATTCACCCCTCCACTTT. Translated: CASSLTGAYSPLHF.

The chain couples TRBV7-2 to TRBJ2-3, with D perhaps TRBD2 (5 bases). CDR3 size: 14 residues. The germline gives CDR1 SGHTA, CDR2 FQGNSA. The ends were cut back, 1 base at V and 3 bases at J, with 8 bases in the middle. CDR3 in amino acids: CASSLGGRTDTQYF. CDR3 nucleotides: TGTGCCAGCAGCTTAGGCGGGCGGACAGATACGCAGTATTTT.

As regards this clone: Germline is not matched at one junction end, which may reflect a read error. The V and J genes are TRBV14 and TRBJ1-1; D remains unclear. From germline, CDR1 is SGHDN and CDR2 FVKESK. The CDR3 has 13 residues. This CDR3 is CASSHLMNTEAFF. In nucleotides, the CDR3 is TGTGCCAGCAGCCATCTCATGAACACCGAAGCTTTCTTT.

A word on this clone: Other DNA sequences in the same sample also yield this CDR3. The V gene is TRBV20-1, the J gene TRBJ2-7, with unresolved D. CDR3 length: 11 amino acids. Trimming cost V 2 bases and J 1 base, with 3 bases left between them. Germline CDR1 DFQATT, CDR2 SNEGSKA (reference sequence). The CDR3 nucleotides are TGCAGTGCTAGACAGTCCTACGAGCAGTACTTC. As protein: CSARQSYEQYF.